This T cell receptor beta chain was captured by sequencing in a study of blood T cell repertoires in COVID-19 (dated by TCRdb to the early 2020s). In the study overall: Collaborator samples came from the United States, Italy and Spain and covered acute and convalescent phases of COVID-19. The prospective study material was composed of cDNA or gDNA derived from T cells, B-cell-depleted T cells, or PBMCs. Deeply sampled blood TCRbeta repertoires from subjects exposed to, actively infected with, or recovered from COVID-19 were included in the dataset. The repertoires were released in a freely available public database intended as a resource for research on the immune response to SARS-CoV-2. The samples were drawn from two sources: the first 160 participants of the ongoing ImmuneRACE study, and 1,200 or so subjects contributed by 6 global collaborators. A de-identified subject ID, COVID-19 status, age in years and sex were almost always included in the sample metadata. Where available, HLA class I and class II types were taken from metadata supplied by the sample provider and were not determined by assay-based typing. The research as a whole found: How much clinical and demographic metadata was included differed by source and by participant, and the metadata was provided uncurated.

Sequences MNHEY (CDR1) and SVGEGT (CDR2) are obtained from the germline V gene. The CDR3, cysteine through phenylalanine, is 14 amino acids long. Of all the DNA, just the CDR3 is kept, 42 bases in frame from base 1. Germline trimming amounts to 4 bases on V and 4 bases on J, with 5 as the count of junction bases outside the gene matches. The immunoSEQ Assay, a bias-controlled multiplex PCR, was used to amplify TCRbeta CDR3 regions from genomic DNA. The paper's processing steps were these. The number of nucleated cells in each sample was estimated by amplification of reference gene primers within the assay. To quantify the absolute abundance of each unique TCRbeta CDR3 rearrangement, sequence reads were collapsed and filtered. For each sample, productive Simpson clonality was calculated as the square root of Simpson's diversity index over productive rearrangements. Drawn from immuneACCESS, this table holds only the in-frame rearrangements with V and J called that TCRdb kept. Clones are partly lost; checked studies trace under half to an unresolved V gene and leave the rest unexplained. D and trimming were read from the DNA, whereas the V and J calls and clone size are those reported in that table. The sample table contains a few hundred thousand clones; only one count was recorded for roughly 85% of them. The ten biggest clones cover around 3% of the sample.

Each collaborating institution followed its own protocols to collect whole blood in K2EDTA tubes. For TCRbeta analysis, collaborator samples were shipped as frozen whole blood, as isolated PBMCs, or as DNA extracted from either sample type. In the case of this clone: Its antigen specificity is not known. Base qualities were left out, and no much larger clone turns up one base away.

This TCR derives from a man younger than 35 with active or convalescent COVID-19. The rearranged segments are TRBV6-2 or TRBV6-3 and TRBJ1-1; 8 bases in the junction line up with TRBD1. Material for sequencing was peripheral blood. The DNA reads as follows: TGTGCCAGCAGTTTACAGGGGGTGGGCACTGAAGCTTTCTTT. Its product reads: CASSLQGVGTEAFF.